One sample yielded the 5 T cell receptor beta chains listed below, sequenced in a study of cytomegalovirus exposure and HLA in healthy donors. Researchers ran the PCR with 60 Vbeta and 13 Jbeta primers. Produced via immunoSEQ multiplex PCR; TCRdb's table is partial and in-frame only. The sample contains 130,000 or so clones, just over 65% of which appear only once. The material sequenced was PBMCs. The receptor source for this set is a man aged 18 to 30 in good health and CMV-seronegative.

A few counts support this clone. The V call is TRBV28, the J call TRBJ1-3; D gene unclear. Germline V gene sequence: CDR1 MDHEN, CDR2 SYDVKM. Trimming shortened V by 5 bases and J by 4 bases, and 9 bases separated the two germline ends. CDR3 length equals 13 residues. The CDR3 spells CASSEYGGNTIYF. Here the CDR3 DNA reads TGTGCCAGCAGTGAATACGGGGGAAACACCATATATTTT.

The rearrangement joins TRBV5-1 to TRBJ1-1; no reliable D call. V was pared by 0 bases and J by 1 base, with 7 bases between. Germline loops: CDR1 SGHRS, CDR2 YFSETQ. The CDR3 is 14 residues long. The CDR3 DNA is TGCGCCAGCAGCTTGGACTCTCGGAACACTGAAGCTTTCTTT. Residues: CASSLDSRNTEAFF.

The sample holds a few counts of this clone. The chain employs TRBV7-7 and TRBJ1-5; unclear D gene. Germline V gives CDR1 SSHAT, CDR2 FNYEAQ (reference sequence). This CDR3 is 13 amino acids long. The V and J ends lost 5 bases and 7 bases respectively, with 12 bases between them. The CDR3 DNA reads as TGTGCCAGCAGCCCTCTCCCAGGCCAGCCCCAGCATTTT. It specifies CASSPLPGQPQHF. The full variable domain, completed using reference TRBV7-7 and TRBJ1-5, is GAGVSQSPRYKVTKRGQDVTLRCDPISSHATLYWYQQALGQGPEFLTYFNYEAQPDKSGLPSDRFSAERPEGSISTLTIQRTEQRDSAMYRCASSPLPGQPQHFGDGTRLSIL.

CDR3 bases: TGTGCCAGCAGCTTAGGACGGCTAGTAATAACCAATGAGCAGTTCTTC. Translating it yields CASSLGRLVITNEQFF. The chain joins TRBV7-9 to TRBJ2-1; D not certain. V was shortened by 1 base and J by 6 bases, with 16 bases between the two germline ends. The CDR3 contains 16 residues. In germline, CDR1 is SEHNR, CDR2 FQNEAQ (reference sequence).

As to this clone: Different DNA sequences within this sample yield the same CDR3. In DNA, the CDR3 is TGTGCCAGCAGCTTACAGGGGCCAGATACGCAGTATTTT. It yields the protein CASSLQGPDTQYF. The rearrangement uses TRBV5-6 and TRBJ2-3; 7 positions match TRBD1. V trimming: 2 bases; J trimming: 4 bases; junction bases outside the gene matches: 1. The CDR3 spans 13 residues. In germline, CDR1 is SGHDT, CDR2 YYEEEE.